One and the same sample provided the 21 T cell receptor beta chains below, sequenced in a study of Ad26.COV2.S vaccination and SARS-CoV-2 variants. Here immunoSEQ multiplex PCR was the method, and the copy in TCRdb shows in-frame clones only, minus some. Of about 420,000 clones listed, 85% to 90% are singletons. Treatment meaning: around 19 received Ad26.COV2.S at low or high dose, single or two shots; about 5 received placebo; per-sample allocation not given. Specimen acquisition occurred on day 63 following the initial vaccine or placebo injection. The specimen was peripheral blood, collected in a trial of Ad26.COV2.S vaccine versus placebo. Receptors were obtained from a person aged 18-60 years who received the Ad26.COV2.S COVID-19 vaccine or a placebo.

CDR3 bases: TGTGCCAGCAGTTACGACGGGACAGGGCCTGGCTACGAGCAGTACTTC. Translation: CASSYDGTGPGYEQYF. The rearrangement uses TRBV6-5 and TRBJ2-7; 9 positions match TRBD1. With 2 bases clipped from V and 3 bases from J, the junction kept 8 bases outside the gene matches. The CDR3 runs to 16 residues. The germline gives CDR1 MNHEY, CDR2 SVGAGI.

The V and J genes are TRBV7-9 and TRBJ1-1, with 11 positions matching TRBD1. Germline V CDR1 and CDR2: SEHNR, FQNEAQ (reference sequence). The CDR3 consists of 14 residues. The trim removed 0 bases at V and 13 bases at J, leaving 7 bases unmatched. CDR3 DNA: TGTGCCAGCAGCTTAGCTGGGACAGGGGGTCACGGTTTCTTT. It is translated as CASSLAGTGGHGFF. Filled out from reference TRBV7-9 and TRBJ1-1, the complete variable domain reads DTGVSQNPRHKITKRGQNVTFRCDPISEHNRLYWYRQTLGQGPEFLTYFQNEAQLEKSRLLSDRFSAERPKGSFSTLEIQRTEQGDSAMYLCASSLAGTGGHGFFGQGTRLTVV.

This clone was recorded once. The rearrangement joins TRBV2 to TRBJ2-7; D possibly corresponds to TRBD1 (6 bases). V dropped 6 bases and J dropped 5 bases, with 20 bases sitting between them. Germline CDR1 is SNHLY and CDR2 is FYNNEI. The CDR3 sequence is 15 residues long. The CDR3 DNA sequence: TGTGCCAGCAGGGGGCTTGAGGGACATATCGACGAGCAGTACTTC. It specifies CASRGLEGHIDEQYF.

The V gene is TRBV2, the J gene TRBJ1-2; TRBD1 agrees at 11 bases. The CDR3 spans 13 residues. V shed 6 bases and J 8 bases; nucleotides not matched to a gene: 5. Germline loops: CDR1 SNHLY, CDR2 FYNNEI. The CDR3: CASSGQGASGYTF. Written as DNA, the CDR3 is TGTGCCAGCAGCGGACAGGGGGCGTCCGGCTACACCTTC.

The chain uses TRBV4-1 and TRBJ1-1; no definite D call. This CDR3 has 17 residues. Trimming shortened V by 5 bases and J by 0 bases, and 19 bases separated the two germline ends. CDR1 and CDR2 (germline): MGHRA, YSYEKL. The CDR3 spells CASSFTPEGPLNTEAFF. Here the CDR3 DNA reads TGCGCCAGCAGCTTCACTCCCGAAGGACCCTTGAACACTGAAGCTTTCTTT.

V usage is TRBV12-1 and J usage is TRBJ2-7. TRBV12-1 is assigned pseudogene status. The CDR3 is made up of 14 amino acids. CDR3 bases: TGTGCCACGCAGGGGGGGGGAGCCTCCTACGAGCAGTACTTC. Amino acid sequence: CATQGGGASYEQYF.

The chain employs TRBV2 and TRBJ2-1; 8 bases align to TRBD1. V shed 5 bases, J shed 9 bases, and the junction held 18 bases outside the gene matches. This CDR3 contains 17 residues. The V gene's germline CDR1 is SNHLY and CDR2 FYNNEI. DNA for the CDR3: TGTGCCAGCAGTTTTACCCCCCCCCAGGGGGCGGCTACTGAGCAGTTCTTC. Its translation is CASSFTPPQGAATEQFF.

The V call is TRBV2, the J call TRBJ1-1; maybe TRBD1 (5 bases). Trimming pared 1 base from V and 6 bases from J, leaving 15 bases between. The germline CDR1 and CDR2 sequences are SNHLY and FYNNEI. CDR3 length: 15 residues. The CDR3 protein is CASSEVATGLAEAFF. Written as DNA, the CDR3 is TGTGCCAGCAGTGAAGTCGCAACGGGGCTGGCTGAAGCTTTCTTT.

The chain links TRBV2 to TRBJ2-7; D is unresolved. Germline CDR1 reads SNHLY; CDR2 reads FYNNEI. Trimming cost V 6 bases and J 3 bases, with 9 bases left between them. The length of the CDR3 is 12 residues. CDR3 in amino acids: CASRSLSYEQYF. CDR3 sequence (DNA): TGTGCCAGCAGGTCACTCAGCTACGAGCAGTACTTC.

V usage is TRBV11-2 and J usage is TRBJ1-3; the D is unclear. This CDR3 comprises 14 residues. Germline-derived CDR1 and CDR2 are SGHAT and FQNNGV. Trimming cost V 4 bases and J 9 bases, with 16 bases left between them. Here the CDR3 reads CASSWGDISSTIYF. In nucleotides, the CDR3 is TGTGCCAGCAGCTGGGGAGACATCTCGAGCACCATATATTTT.

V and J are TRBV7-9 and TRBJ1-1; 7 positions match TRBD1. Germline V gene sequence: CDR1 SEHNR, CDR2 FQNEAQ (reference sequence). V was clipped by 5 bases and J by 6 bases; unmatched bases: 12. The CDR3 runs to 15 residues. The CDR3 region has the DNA TGTGCCAGCAGCGGTAGGACAGGTTTCGGGGCTGAAGCTTTCTTT. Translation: CASSGRTGFGAEAFF.

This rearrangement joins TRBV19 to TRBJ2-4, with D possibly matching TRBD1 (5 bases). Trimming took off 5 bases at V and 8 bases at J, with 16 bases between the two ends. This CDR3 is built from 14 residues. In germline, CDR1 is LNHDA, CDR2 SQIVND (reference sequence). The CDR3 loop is CASSLGRTVDIQYF. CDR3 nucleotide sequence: TGTGCCAGTAGTCTGGGGCGGACGGTTGACATTCAGTACTTC. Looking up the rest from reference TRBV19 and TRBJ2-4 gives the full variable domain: DGGITQSPKYLFRKEGQNVTLSCEQNLNHDAMYWYRQDPGQGLRLIYYSQIVNDFQKGDIAEGYSVSREKKESFPLTVTSAQKNPTAFYLCASSLGRTVDIQYFGAGTRLSVL.

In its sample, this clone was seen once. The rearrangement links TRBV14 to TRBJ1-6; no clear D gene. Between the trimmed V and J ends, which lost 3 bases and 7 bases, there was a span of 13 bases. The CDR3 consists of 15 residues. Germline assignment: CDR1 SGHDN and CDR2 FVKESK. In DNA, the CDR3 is TGTGCCAGCAGCCACGAGGGTTCCCGGAATTCACCCCTCCACTTT. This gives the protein CASSHEGSRNSPLHF.

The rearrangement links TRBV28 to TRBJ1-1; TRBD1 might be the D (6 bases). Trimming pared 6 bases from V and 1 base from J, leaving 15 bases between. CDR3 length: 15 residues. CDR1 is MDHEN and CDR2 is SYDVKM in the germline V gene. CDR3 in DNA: TGTGCCAGCAGCCCCACGGGACAAAAGAACACTGAAGCTTTCTTT. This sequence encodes CASSPTGQKNTEAFF. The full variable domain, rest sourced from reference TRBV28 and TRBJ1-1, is DVKVTQSSRYLVKRTGEKVFLECVQDMDHENMFWYRQDPGLGLRLIYFSYDVKMKEKGDIPEGYSVSREKKERFSLILESASTNQTSMYLCASSPTGQKNTEAFFGQGTRLTVV.

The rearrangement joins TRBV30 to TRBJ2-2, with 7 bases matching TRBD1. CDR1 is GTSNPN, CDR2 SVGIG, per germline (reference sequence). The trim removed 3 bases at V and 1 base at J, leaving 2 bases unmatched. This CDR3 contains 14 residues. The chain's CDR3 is CAWRPGGNTGELFF. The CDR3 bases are TGTGCCTGGAGGCCAGGGGGGAACACCGGGGAGCTGTTTTTT. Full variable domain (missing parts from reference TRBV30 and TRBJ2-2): SQTIHQWPATLVQPVGSPLSLECTVEGTSNPNLYWYRQAAGRGLQLLFYSVGIGQISSEVPQNLSASRPQDRQFILSSKKLLLSDSGFYLCAWRPGGNTGELFFGEGSRLTVL.

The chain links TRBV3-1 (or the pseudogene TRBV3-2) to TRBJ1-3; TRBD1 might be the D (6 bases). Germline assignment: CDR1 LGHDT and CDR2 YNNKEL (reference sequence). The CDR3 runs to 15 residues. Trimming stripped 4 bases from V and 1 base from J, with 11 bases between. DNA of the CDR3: TGTGCCAGCAGCCCCTATGGACAGTCTGGAAACACCATATATTTT. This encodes CASSPYGQSGNTIYF.

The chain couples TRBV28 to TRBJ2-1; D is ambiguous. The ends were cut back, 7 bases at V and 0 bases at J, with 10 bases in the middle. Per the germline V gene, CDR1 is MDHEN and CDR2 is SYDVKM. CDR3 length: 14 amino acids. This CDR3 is CASNHDSSYNEQFF. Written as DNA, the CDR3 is TGTGCCAGCAACCATGATAGCTCCTACAATGAGCAGTTCTTC.

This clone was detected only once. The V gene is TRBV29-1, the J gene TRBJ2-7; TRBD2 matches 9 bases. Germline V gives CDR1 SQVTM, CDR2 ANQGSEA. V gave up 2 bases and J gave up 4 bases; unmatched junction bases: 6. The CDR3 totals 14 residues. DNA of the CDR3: TGCAGCGTTGAACGGCGGGGGGGCCAGTACGAGCAGTACTTC. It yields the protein CSVERRGGQYEQYF.

The CDR3 is CASSSPTSGGPYRYTQYF. The CDR3 DNA reads as TGTGCCAGCAGCTCCCCGACTAGCGGGGGCCCATACAGATACACGCAGTATTTT. This rearrangement joins TRBV7-2 to TRBJ2-3; 12 bases agree with TRBD2. The CDR3 extends over 18 amino acids. V trimming: 4 bases; J trimming: 9 bases; junction bases outside the gene matches: 17. Germline CDR1 is SGHTA and CDR2 is FQGNSA.

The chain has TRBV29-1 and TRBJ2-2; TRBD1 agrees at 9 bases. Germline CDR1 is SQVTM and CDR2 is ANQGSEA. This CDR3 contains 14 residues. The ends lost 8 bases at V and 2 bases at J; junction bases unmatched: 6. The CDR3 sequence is CSSRTGVNTGELFF. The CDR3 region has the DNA TGCAGCTCCAGGACAGGGGTTAACACCGGGGAGCTGTTTTTT.

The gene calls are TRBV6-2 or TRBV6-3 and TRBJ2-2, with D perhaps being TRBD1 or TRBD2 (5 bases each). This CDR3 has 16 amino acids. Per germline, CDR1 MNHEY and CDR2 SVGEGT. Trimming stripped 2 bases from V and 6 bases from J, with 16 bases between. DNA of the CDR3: TGTGCCAGCAGTTACCCGGGACGGACTCACCCCGGGGAGCTGTTTTTT. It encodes CASSYPGRTHPGELFF.